What follows is one TCR beta chain and its context. Its antigen is not yet known. It has no much larger one-base neighbor in the sample; base qualities were not kept. These data come from a study of shared clonotypes between healthy human individuals (dated by TCRdb to the early 2020s). Background for the entire study: The cohort comprised a couple of women and a few men aged 18 to 49 years. For each donor, CD4 naive and CD4 memory were each given three plates, CD8 naive was given two plates, and CD8 memory was given one plate. To estimate repertoire size and how much clonotype sharing occurs between individuals, the study deeply sequenced the blood TCR repertoires of about five healthy adults. Different laboratories and diverse techniques were used to prepare libraries and sequence TCR repertoires, to increase sequencing depth and limit assay-specific biases. Each donor's leukapheresis produced roughly between roughly 0.9 and 8.9 billion PBMCs. Study-wide conclusions, independent of this receptor: Even with the large sequencing depth, rarefaction of the sorted-subset datasets indicated that sequencing was incomplete. Sampling was restricted to blood, and TCR repertoires in tissues likely differ from the TCR repertoires found in blood. Because the study included only a small number of donors, the genetic and exposure-history diversity represented was limited. Compared with non-shared clonotypes, the clonotypes found in all four sorted-subset donors had higher generation probabilities. Sharing across four donors was observed for around 4.8% of naive CD4, under 4% of naive CD8, about 2.3% of memory CD4, and about 0.4% of memory CD8 clonotypes. Pairwise subsampling indicated that sequencing depth was expected to affect the degree of clonotype sharing among donors. Estimated clonotype richness was generally larger for naive than for memory subsets.

CD8 naive samples consisted of CD45RO-negative cells that were positively selected for CCR7, yielding a CD45RA+CCR7+ population without TemRA cells. Healthy HIV-negative adults with no recently reported acute infections or vaccinations were included as donors. Every donor was a Caucasian adult residing in Nashville, Tennessee, USA. Blood was obtained by leukapheresis, after which PBMCs were separated by Ficoll-Histopaque density gradient centrifugation and cryopreserved in liquid nitrogen vapor phase. Analytical flow cytometry was used to check the purity and quantity of each magnetically sorted T cell population. From each sorted fraction, genomic DNA was isolated and quantified by UV absorbance on a Nanodrop 2000c. Via the germline V gene (reference sequence), CDR1 is LNHNV and CDR2 YYDKDF. Measured from the cysteine to the phenylalanine, the CDR3 is 15 residues long. Just the 45-base CDR3 DNA is kept, in frame starting at base 1. A distance of 9 bases separates the germline ends of V and J, which lose 0 bases and 0 bases respectively.

TCR CDR3 regions were amplified from genomic DNA by multiplex PCR using the deep immunoSEQ assay. Extracted genomic DNA from each cell subset was distributed evenly across all wells of several immunoSEQ 96-well plates, and each plate was treated as a replicate. For sorted subsets, 200 to 250 ng of genomic DNA, equivalent to 25,000 to 35,000 T cell genomes, went into each replicate PCR. The purified libraries were quantified using a Qubit 3.0 fluorometer, sized with a Bioanalyzer 2100, and then quantified again using the KAPA Library Quantification kit. Every immunoSEQ 96-well plate was sequenced on a dedicated single-read 150-cycle Illumina NextSeq 550 flow cell. As for the authors' bioinformatics: The immunoSEQ output contained only junctional sequences without quality scores, so filtering could not match that applied to full-length reads. Sequences were annotated with PyIR, a Python wrapper for IgBLAST v1.9, using IMGT germline references to assign V/J genes and CDR3. Any read was removed if the V/J assignment was weak (E-value above 1e-6), the CDR3 was missing, or the read contained stop codons, out-of-frame junctions, or ambiguous translated residues. V3J clonotypes were defined as sequences sharing an identical inferred V gene, J gene, and CDR3 amino acid sequence. The percentage overlap between two repertoires was calculated by dividing the number of shared unique clonotypes by the size of the smaller repertoire. RTK rarefaction, the Chao1 estimator, and Recon v2.1 estimates of unobserved clonotypes were used to assess repertoire richness. Generation probabilities for all TCRbeta clonotypes obtained by the gDNA method from a few donors were computed using OLGA. TCRdb's version of the immuneACCESS table is confined to in-frame rearrangements and falls short of the full clone set. An unresolved V gene accounts for under half of the shortfall where checked; the remainder is of unknown origin. The V and J calls and clone size are taken from that table; D and trimming were inferred from the DNA. For this sample the table gives roughly 570,000 clones, of which about 98% were detected only once. The top ten constitute 0.25% to 0.35% of the sample.

Sequenced sample: naive CD8+ T cells sorted from blood. The sample's cell subset or site label is to be understood as: CD45RA+CCR7+. The V gene is TRBV15 and the J gene is TRBJ2-7, with the D segment possibly TRBD1 or TRBD2, each aligning over 5 bases. The receptor's source is a young man in good health. The CDR3: CATSRDIGASYEQYF. DNA sequence: TGTGCCACCAGCAGAGATATCGGGGCCTCCTACGAGCAGTACTTC.